This paragraph covers one TCR beta chain sequence. The CDR3 is made up of 15 amino acids. The germline V gene encodes CDR1 SGHAT and CDR2 FQNNGV. V was cut by 1 base and J by 0 bases, with 10 bases left in between. Authors' processing steps: It was from reference gene primer amplification that nucleated cell counts were estimated. This table comes from immunoSEQ multiplex PCR, and its TCRdb copy is limited to in-frame clones, with some not included. V and J calls and clone size are copied from that table; D and trimming were computed from the DNA. This table holds around 150,000 clones, around 73% found once. The data were taken from a study of blood T cell repertoires in COVID-19. Study details: Italy, Spain and the United States were the sources of the convalescent and acute COVID-19 samples. The analysed material was cDNA or gDNA that came from T cells, B-cell-depleted T cells, or PBMCs.

Sequenced input: peripheral blood. The genes are TRBV11-2 and TRBJ2-7; the D is unclear. This receptor was taken from a woman aged 50 to 65 with active or convalescent COVID-19. The CDR3 DNA reads TGTGCCAGCAGCTTAGTGGCAGTCTCCTCCTACGAGCAGTACTTC. Protein: CASSLVAVSSYEQYF.